This entry is about one T cell receptor (beta chain). CDR1 is LGHDT and CDR2 is YNNKEL in the germline V gene (reference sequence). This CDR3 region has 14 residues. Trimming left V 4 bases short and J 2 bases short, with 11 bases between. The data belong to a study of blood T cell repertoires in COVID-19. About the research overall: Samples of COVID-19 (acute and convalescent) were obtained from the United States, Italy and Spain. Nucleic acid was either cDNA or gDNA, and it came from T cells, B-cell-depleted T cells, or PBMCs.

Generated by immunoSEQ multiplex PCR, the TCRdb table keeps only in-frame clones and is missing some. The data show 240,000 or so clones, about 85% seen once. The sequenced sample consisted of peripheral blood. The chain couples TRBV3-1 (or the pseudogene TRBV3-2) to TRBJ1-1; no clear D gene. The receptor was isolated from a man aged 55 to 70 who had recovered from COVID-19. CDR3 sequence (DNA): TGTGCCAGCAGCCCCCGAGGAGGAAACACTGAAGCTTTCTTT. Its protein product is CASSPRGGNTEAFF.